This TCR beta chain was sequenced during a study of blood T cell repertoires in COVID-19 (TCRdb year 2020). In the study overall: Samples from collaborators originated in the United States, Italy and Spain and spanned both the acute and convalescent phases of COVID-19. The prospective study material was composed of cDNA or gDNA derived from T cells, B-cell-depleted T cells, or PBMCs. Deeply sampled blood TCRbeta repertoires from subjects exposed to, actively infected with, or recovered from COVID-19 were included in the dataset. A freely available public database, intended as a resource for researchers studying the immune response to SARS-CoV-2, is where the repertoires were released. Samples were obtained from the ongoing ImmuneRACE study (first 160 participants) and from roughly 1,300 subjects provided by 6 global collaborators. The sample metadata nearly always contained a de-identified subject ID, COVID-19 status, age in years and sex. HLA class I and class II types, where available, came from metadata supplied by the sample provider rather than from assay-based typing.

TCRbeta CDR3 regions were amplified from genomic DNA using the immunoSEQ Assay, a bias-controlled multiplex PCR. In the original analysis: The number of nucleated cells in each sample was estimated from the amplification of reference gene primers within the assay. Sequence reads were collapsed and filtered to measure the absolute abundance of every unique TCRbeta CDR3 rearrangement. For each sample, productive Simpson clonality was calculated as the square root of Simpson's diversity index over productive rearrangements. TCRdb took this table from immuneACCESS and kept in-frame rearrangements with V and J called. Such tables lack part of the clones; where checked against another copy, unresolved V genes explain under half of the gap, and the rest is unexplained. V and J calls and clone size follow that table, whereas D and trimming were derived from the DNA. This sample lists about 310,000 clones; 87% were detected once. The ten most abundant clones make up more than 8.5% of the sample.

On the study overall, not on this receptor specifically: Clinical and demographic metadata were provided uncurated, with the amount varying by source and participant.

Enrolling through a virtual design, the prospective study's participants ranged in age from roughly 18 to 90 years and lived across 20 to 30 United States geographic areas. Cohort assignment in the prospective study relied on participant-reported clinical history from a screening survey and a study questionnaire. For ImmuneRACE Cohort 3, a participant was defined as recovered based on two consecutive negative NP/OP PCR tests, clearance by a healthcare professional, or resolution of symptoms. In the prospective study, whole blood, serum and a nasopharyngeal or oropharyngeal swab were collected from each participant by mobile phlebotomists. Over an approximately 2-month period, participants in the prospective study had the option of providing additional blood draws and questionnaires. Before DNA extraction, blood samples from the prospective study were shipped at room temperature or frozen. Measured from the cysteine to the phenylalanine, the CDR3 is 18 residues long. The CDR3 DNA has 54 bases and is translated from base 1. The germline V gene yields SGHTA for CDR1 and FQGNSA for CDR2. At the junction V is shortened by 2 bases and J by 0 bases; bases outside the gene matches: 10.

As to this clone: Its target antigen remains unknown. Per-base quality was not reported, and no clone a single base away is much larger than it.

The clonotype was recovered from a woman aged 18-35 years who had recovered from COVID-19. This receptor chain uses TRBV7-2 and TRBJ2-3; 8 junctional bases match TRBD2. Sequencing was performed on PBMCs or T cells enriched from blood (not recorded which). DNA sequence: TGTGCCAGCAGCTTAAGGAGCGGGGGACGTTCTAGCACAGATACGCAGTATTTT. Translated, this is CASSLRSGGRSSTDTQYF.